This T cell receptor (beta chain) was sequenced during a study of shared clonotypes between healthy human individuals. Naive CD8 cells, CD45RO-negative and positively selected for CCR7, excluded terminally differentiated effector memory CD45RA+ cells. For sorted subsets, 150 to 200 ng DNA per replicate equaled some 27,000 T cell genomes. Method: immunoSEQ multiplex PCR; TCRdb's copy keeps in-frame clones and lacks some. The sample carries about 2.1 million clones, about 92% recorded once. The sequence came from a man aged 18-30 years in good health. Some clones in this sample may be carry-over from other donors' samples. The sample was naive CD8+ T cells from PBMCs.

CDR3 nucleotides: TGTGCCAGCAGCCCGCGACTAGCGGTGATCTACAATGAGCAGTTCTTC. Translating gives CASSPRLAVIYNEQFF. V is TRBV9 and J is TRBJ2-1; TRBD2 agrees at 9 bases. Looked up from germline, CDR1 is SGDLS and CDR2 is YYNGEE. J gave up 3 bases and V 4 bases, and 8 bases lay outside the gene matches. The CDR3 is 16 amino acids. Full variable domain (outside the CDR3, taken from reference TRBV9 and TRBJ2-1): DSGVTQTPKHLITATGQRVTLRCSPRSGDLSVYWYQQSLDQGLQFLIQYYNGEERAKGNILERFSAQQFPDLHSELNLSSLELGDSALYFCASSPRLAVIYNEQFFGPGTRLTVL.